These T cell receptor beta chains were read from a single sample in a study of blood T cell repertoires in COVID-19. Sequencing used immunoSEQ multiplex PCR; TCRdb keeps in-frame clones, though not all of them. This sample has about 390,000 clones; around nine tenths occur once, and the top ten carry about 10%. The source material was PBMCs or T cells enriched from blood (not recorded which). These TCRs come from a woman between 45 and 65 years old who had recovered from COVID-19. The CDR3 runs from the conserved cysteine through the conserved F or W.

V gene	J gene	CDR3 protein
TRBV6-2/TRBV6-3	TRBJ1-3	CASSYEGAKGTTIYF
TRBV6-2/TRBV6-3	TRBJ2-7	CASSYSGGSSYEQYF
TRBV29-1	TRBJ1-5	CSVAGTDHNQPQHF
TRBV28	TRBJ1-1	CASSLTGKAFF
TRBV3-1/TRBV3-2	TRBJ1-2	CASSQGGRVINGYTF
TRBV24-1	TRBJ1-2	CATSDPSLGGANNYGYTF
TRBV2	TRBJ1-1	CASSDQQDTEAFF
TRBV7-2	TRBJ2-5	CASNPMGRQETQYF
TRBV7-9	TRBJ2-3	CASSLAQGNTDTQYF
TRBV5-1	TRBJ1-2	CASSLDSFYGYTF
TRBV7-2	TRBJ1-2	CASSFDRVRGYTF
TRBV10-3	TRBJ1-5	CAISDRDRGDNQPQHF
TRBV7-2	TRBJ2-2	CASSPVGRAGTGELFF
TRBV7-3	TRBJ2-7	CASSPGPGSSYEQYF
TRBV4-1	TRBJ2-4	CASSQVGRGAKNIQYF
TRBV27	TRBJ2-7	CASRYQGAGSYEQYF
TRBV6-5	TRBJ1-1	CASMGPGTGNTEAFF
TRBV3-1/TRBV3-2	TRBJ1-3	CASSLVYLSGNTIYF
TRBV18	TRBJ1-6	CASSPRQGSNSPLHF
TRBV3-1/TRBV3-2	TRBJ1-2	CASSRGGVLGYTF
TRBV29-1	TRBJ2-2	CSISGRVSTGELFF
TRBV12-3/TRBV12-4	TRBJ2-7	CASSSTGDEQYF
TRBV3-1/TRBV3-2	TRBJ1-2	CASSQIQGAHGYTF
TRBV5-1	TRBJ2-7	CASSTLYRGKGEQYF
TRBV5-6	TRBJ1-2	CASSHRTGVDYGYTF